This T cell receptor beta chain comes out of a study of T cells in Graves' hyperthyroidism and ophthalmopathy. The CDR3 is 13 residues long. Trimming took off 6 bases at V and 2 bases at J, with 8 bases between the two ends. Of note for this clonotype: What it binds is unknown.

Amplification targeted TCR beta CDR3 regions from RNA transcripts. The HTBI primer set served for first-round RT-PCR of the TCR CDR3. TCRdb used MiXCR to reprocess the multiplex PCR reads, holding one entry per CDR3 protein. Seen here are some 300,000 distinct CDR3 sequences, about 19% observed once, and the top ten hold about 35%. Whole-study results and caveats: Model output signaled ophthalmopathy a median roughly 6.1 months ahead of onset. In simple terms, a model built on 13 V-J features told ophthalmopathy apart from stable hyperthyroidism.

Inclusion characteristics of ophthalmopathy patients comprised a Clinical Activity Score of at least 3, a NOSPECS grade of at least 4, and duration under 3 months. Exclusion of a patient resulted from uncontrolled infection, other autoimmune disease, pregnancy or lactation. The receptor's source is a man aged 50-59 years with Graves' ophthalmopathy. The material sequenced was blood. The J gene is TRBJ1-5, the V gene TRBV12-3 or TRBV12-4; D ambiguous. The CDR3: CASRSNGNQPQHF. The CDR3 DNA sequence: TGTGCCAGCAGGAGTAATGGCAATCAGCCCCAGCATTTT.